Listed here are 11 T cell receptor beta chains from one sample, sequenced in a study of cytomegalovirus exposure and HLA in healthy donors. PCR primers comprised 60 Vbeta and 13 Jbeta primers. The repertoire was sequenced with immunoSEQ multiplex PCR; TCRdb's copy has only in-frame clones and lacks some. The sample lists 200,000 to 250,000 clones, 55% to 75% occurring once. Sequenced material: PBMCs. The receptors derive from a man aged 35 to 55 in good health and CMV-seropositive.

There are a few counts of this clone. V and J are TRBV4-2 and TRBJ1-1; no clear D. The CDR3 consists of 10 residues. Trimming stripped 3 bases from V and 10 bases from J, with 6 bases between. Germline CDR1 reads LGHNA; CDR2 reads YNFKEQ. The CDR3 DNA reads TGTGCCAGCAGCCACCCTCTAGCTTTCTTT. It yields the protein CASSHPLAFF.

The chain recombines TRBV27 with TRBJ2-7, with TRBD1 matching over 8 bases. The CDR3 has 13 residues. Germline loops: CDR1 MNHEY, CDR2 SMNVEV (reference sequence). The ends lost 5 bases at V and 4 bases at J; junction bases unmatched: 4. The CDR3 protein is CASSITGGYEQYF. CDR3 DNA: TGTGCCAGCAGTATCACAGGGGGATACGAGCAGTACTTC.

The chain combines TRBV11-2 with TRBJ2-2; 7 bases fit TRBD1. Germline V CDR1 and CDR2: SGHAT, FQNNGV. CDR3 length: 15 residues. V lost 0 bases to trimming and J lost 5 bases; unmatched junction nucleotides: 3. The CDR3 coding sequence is TGTGCCAGCAGCTTAGAGAACAGGGGAACCGGGGAGCTGTTTTTT. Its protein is CASSLENRGTGELFF. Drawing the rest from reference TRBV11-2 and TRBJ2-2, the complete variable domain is EAGVAQSPRYKIIEKRQSVAFWCNPISGHATLYWYQQILGQGPKLLIQFQNNGVVDDSQLPKDRFSAERLKGVDSTLKIQPAKLEDSAVYLCASSLENRGTGELFFGEGSRLTVL.

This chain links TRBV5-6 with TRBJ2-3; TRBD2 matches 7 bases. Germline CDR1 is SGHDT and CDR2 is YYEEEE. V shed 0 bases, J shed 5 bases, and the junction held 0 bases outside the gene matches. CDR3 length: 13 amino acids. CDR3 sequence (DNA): TGTGCCAGCAGCTTGGAGCGGGGAGATACGCAGTATTTT. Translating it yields CASSLERGDTQYF.

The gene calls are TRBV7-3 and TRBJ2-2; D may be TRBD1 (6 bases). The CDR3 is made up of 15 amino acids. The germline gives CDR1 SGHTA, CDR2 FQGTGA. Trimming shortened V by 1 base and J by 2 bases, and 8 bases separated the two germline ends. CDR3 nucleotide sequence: TGTGCCAGCAGCTTAAGACAGGCAAACACCGGGGAGCTGTTTTTT. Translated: CASSLRQANTGELFF. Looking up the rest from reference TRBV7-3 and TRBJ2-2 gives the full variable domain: GAGVSQTPSNKVTEKGKYVELRCDPISGHTALYWYRQSLGQGPEFLIYFQGTGAADDSGLPNDRFFAVRPEGSVSTLKIQRTERGDSAVYLCASSLRQANTGELFFGEGSRLTVL.

The CDR3 here is CASSFRDTIYNSPLHF. In nucleotides, the CDR3 is TGTGCCAGCAGCTTCCGCGACACCATCTATAATTCACCCCTCCACTTT. The chain carries TRBV5-5 and TRBJ1-6; D gene ambiguous. Germline V gives CDR1 SGHKS, CDR2 YYEKEE (reference sequence). The CDR3 has 16 amino acids. V was shortened by 2 bases and J by 3 bases, with 12 bases between the two germline ends. The entire variable domain, with the rest obtained from reference TRBV5-5 and TRBJ1-6, is as follows: DAGVTQSPTHLIKTRGQQVTLRCSPISGHKSVSWYQQVLGQGPQFIFQYYEKEERGRGNFPDRFSARQFPNYSSELNVNALLLGDSALYLCASSFRDTIYNSPLHFGNGTRLTVT.

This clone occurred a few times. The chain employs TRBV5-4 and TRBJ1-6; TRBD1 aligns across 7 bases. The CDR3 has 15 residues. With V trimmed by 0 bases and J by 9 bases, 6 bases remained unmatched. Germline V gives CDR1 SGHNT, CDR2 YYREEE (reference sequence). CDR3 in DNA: TGTGCCAGCAGCTTGGGACAGGGTCGGGTTTCACCCCTCCACTTT. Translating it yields CASSLGQGRVSPLHF.

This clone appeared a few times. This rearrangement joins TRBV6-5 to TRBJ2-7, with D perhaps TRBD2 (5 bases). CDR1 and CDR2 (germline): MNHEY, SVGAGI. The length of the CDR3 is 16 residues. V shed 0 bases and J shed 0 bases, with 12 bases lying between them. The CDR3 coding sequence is TGTGCCAGCAGTTACTCGACGCTCCGGGGCTCCTACGAGCAGTACTTC. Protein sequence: CASSYSTLRGSYEQYF.

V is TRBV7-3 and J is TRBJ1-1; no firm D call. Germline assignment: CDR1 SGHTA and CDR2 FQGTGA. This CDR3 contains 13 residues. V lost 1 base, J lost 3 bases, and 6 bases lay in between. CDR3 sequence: CASSLNPDTEAFF. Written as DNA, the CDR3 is TGTGCCAGCAGCTTAAATCCGGACACTGAAGCTTTCTTT.

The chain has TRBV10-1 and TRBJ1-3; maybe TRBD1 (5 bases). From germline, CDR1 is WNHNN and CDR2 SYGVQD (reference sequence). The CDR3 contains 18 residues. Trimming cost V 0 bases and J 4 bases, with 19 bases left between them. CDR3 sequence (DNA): TGCGCCAGCAGTGAGTCGGGCAGGGATGGGGGGTGGGGAAACACCATATATTTT. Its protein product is CASSESGRDGGWGNTIYF.

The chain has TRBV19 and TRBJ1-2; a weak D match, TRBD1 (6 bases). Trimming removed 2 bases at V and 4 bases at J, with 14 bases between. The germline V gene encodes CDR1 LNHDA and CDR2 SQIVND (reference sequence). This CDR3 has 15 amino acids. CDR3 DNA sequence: TGTGCCAGTAGTATAACGACAGGAGCCTTCTATGGCTACACCTTC. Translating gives CASSITTGAFYGYTF.